This record concerns one T cell receptor (beta chain) sequence. Its antigen is as yet unknown. The data belong to a study of T-cell memory formation after mild COVID-19. Overall study: There were largely donor-specific TCR clusters. Study results and limitations: The main location of contracting CD4+ clones was CM and EM, and that of contracting CD8+ clones was EMRA. Clones that contracted from day 15 to 85 had balanced CD4/CD8; later expanders were CD4+ biased.

The V and J ends lost 6 bases and 0 bases, in that order; junction bases with no gene match: 3. This CDR3 has 14 residues. Germline values: CDR1 ENHRY, CDR2 SYGVKD. TCRdb passed the 5' RACE reads through MiXCR, listing each CDR3 protein once. Altogether over 450,000 distinct CDR3 sequences are present, 20% being singletons, with the ten largest covering around 12%. The sample taken for sequencing was PBMCs or a T cell subset sorted from them (not recorded which). The J gene is TRBJ2-7, the V gene TRBV10-3, with 9 bases aligning to TRBD1. This TCR was sampled from an adult woman who had mild COVID-19 (a few samples of this study predate the infection). Cell type and time point are not known. CDR3 residues: CAIRWDRDSYEQYF. The CDR3 DNA is TGTGCCATCAGGTGGGACAGGGACTCCTACGAGCAGTACTTC.